One sample yielded the 14 T cell receptor beta chains listed below, sequenced in a study of beta chain features in type 1 diabetes. The entirety of the isolated RNA underwent reverse transcription, so expressed TCRB transcripts were sequenced. Sequencing was performed with immunoSEQ multiplex PCR; in TCRdb, only in-frame clones are kept and a portion is missing. Of roughly 380,000 clones detected, about 19% appear once; the ten largest clones hold 0.044%. Sequenced: naive CD4+ T cells from blood. These receptors all come from a woman aged 18 to 35 in good health.

The chain carries TRBV9 and TRBJ1-2; D not resolved. Trimming left V 4 bases short and J 1 base short, with 8 bases between. This CDR3 has 13 residues. Germline V CDR1 and CDR2: SGDLS, YYNGEE. The DNA of the CDR3 is TGTGCCAGCAGCCTCGAGTTTAACTATGGCTACACCTTC. This gives the protein CASSLEFNYGYTF.

The rearrangement joins TRBV9 to TRBJ1-1; 7 positions match TRBD1. The V and J ends lost 1 base and 1 base, in that order; junction bases with no gene match: 4. The germline V gene has CDR1 SGDLS and CDR2 YYNGEE. The CDR3 has 15 amino acids. The CDR3 DNA follows: TGTGCCAGCAGCGTATCCGGGACAGCGAACACTGAAGCTTTCTTT. Translated: CASSVSGTANTEAFF.

The genes are TRBV29-1 and TRBJ2-7; weak D call: TRBD1 (6 bases). CDR3 length equals 12 residues. Per germline, CDR1 SQVTM and CDR2 ANQGSEA. The V gene lost 6 bases and the J gene lost 4 bases, with 13 bases spanning the gap. The CDR3 spells CSVFDRSYEQYF. As DNA, the CDR3 is TGCAGCGTATTTGACAGGAGTTACGAGCAGTACTTC.

The chain combines TRBV5-1 with TRBJ2-1, with D maybe TRBD2 (6 bases). The germline V gene has CDR1 SGHRS and CDR2 YFSETQ. This CDR3 has 16 residues. Trimming cost V 0 bases and J 9 bases, with 19 bases left between them. For the CDR3, the DNA is TGCGCCAGCAGCTTGGTACGGGGGAGAACCGCCAGTGAGCAGTTCTTC. It is translated as CASSLVRGRTASEQFF.

The chain couples TRBV9 to TRBJ2-7, with TRBD2 identical over 7 bases. V was clipped by 6 bases and J by 2 bases; unmatched bases: 8. CDR3 size: 14 residues. Per germline, CDR1 SGDLS and CDR2 YYNGEE. CDR3 region: CASNPSGAPYEQYF. The CDR3 DNA reads TGTGCCAGCAACCCCAGCGGGGCCCCCTACGAGCAGTACTTC.

This clone was detected a few times. The J gene is TRBJ1-1, the V gene TRBV5-6, with D possibly TRBD1 on 6 matching bases. This CDR3 has 15 amino acids. Trimming cost V 0 bases and J 1 base, with 10 bases left between them. Germline values: CDR1 SGHDT, CDR2 YYEEEE. In DNA, the CDR3 is TGTGCCAGCAGCTTGGCTCCAGGGGCGAACACTGAAGCTTTCTTT. It is translated as CASSLAPGANTEAFF.

The rearrangement uses TRBV7-2 and TRBJ2-3; no firm D call. This CDR3 spans 14 amino acids. Germline V gene data show CDR1 as SGHTA and CDR2 as FQGNSA. V lost 2 bases and J 2 bases, leaving 8 bases between the germline ends. CDR3 region: CASSLRGHTDTQYF. As DNA, the CDR3 is TGTGCCAGCAGCTTACGAGGCCACACAGATACGCAGTATTTT. Combining the CDR3 with reference TRBV7-2 and TRBJ2-3 gives the whole variable domain GAGVSQSPSNKVTEKGKDVELRCDPISGHTALYWYRQSLGQGLEFLIYFQGNSAPDKSGLPSDRFSAERTGGSVSTLTIQRTQQEDSAVYLCASSLRGHTDTQYFGPGTRLTVL.

This clone was seen more than once but under ten times. This chain connects TRBV7-2 to TRBJ2-5; 7 bases fit TRBD1. The germline CDR1 and CDR2 sequences are SGHTA and FQGNSA. V lost 3 bases, J lost 2 bases, and 9 bases stayed unmatched. The CDR3 has 16 amino acids. CDR3 DNA: TGTGCCAGCAGCTTGAACCCCGGGACAGTACAAGAGACCCAGTACTTC. Its translation is CASSLNPGTVQETQYF.

The chain combines TRBV5-1 with TRBJ1-2; weak D call: TRBD1 (5 bases). The germline CDR1 and CDR2 sequences are SGHRS and YFSETQ. The CDR3 is made up of 13 amino acids. Deletions cut 8 bases from V and 8 bases from J, with 19 bases between. In DNA form, the CDR3 reads TGCGCCAGTCCCGACAGCCTCTTTGAGGGCTACACCTTC. Protein: CASPDSLFEGYTF.

The J gene is TRBJ1-1, the V gene TRBV18; D is ambiguous. Trimming removed 1 base from V and 5 bases from J, with 17 bases in between. The CDR3 sequence is 16 residues long. CDR1 is KGHSH, CDR2 LQKENI, per germline. The CDR3, as DNA: TGTGCCAGCTCACCACTGACCTGGACCCGCGGGACTGAAGCTTTCTTT. It translates to CASSPLTWTRGTEAFF. The full variable domain, in which reference TRBV18 and TRBJ1-1 provide the parts outside the CDR3, is NAGVMQNPRHLVRRRGQEARLRCSPMKGHSHVYWYRQLPEEGLKFMVYLQKENIIDESGMPKERFSAEFPKEGPSILRIQQVVRGDSAAYFCASSPLTWTRGTEAFFGQGTRLTVV.

V gene TRBV29-1 combines with J gene TRBJ1-1; D might be TRBD1 (6 bases). The V gene's germline CDR1 is SQVTM and CDR2 ANQGSEA. This CDR3 spans 13 amino acids. Trimming removed 6 bases from V and 8 bases from J, with 19 bases in between. The CDR3 spells CSVWGGGDGEAFF. CDR3 nucleotides: TGCAGCGTGTGGGGCGGGGGCGACGGAGAAGCTTTCTTT.

This clone occurred a few times. The chain links TRBV6-1 to TRBJ2-5; D gene unclear. CDR1 MNHNS and CDR2 SASEGT come from the germline V gene. This CDR3 is 16 amino acids long. The germline V and J ends were trimmed by 3 bases and 2 bases, with 16 bases remaining between them. As DNA, the CDR3 is TGTGCCAGCAGTGAGCCGCCTGATACTCGGCAAGAGACCCAGTACTTC. As protein: CASSEPPDTRQETQYF.

This clone has a handful of counts. The chain joins TRBV6-5 to TRBJ1-4; 7 nucleotides agree with TRBD1. Germline V CDR1 and CDR2: MNHEY, SVGAGI. V was pared by 6 bases and J by 8 bases, with 6 bases of the junction left unmatched. CDR3 length equals 13 residues. The CDR3 DNA reads TGTGCCAGCAGACGTGGGACAGCGGAAAAACTGTTTTTT. It encodes CASRRGTAEKLFF.

This clone was seen more than once but under ten times. V gene TRBV6-6 combines with J gene TRBJ1-1; D gene uncertain. Trimming removed 1 base at V and 2 bases at J, with 5 bases between. Germline-derived CDR1 and CDR2 are MNHNY and SVGAGI (reference sequence). The CDR3 has 13 amino acids. DNA of the CDR3: TGTGCCAGCAGTTACTTGGCTAACACTGAAGCTTTCTTT. Residues: CASSYLANTEAFF.